The following is a T cell receptor beta chain sequence with its context. Its antigen is unidentified. An end of the junction does not agree with germline; a read error may underlie this. This entry belongs to a study of T cell repertoires in cytomegalovirus infection. Looking at the study overall: TCR beta signatures that were public indicated CMV infection and matching HLA type. Whole-study findings and limits: Across the ex vivo response, the dominant clonotypes were HLA-C-restricted CMV-specific TCR beta clonotypes. The cumulative frequency of public TCR beta families identified carriers of CMV plus the relevant HLA.

The CDR3 extends over 17 amino acids. Germline V gene lookup returns CDR1 LNHDA and CDR2 SQIVND (reference sequence). In TCRdb, the reads were re-called with MiXCR into one record per CDR3 protein. Counted here are 450,000 to 650,000 distinct CDR3 sequences, about a quarter occurring once; the ten biggest clones make up 13%. This rearrangement joins TRBV19 to TRBJ1-2; TRBD1 matches at 8 bases. Sequenced material: PBMCs. This receptor was identified in a human donor in good health (CMV status not recorded). Some clones in this sample may be carry-over from other donors' samples. CDR3 amino acids: CATLDGQGTLANYGFTF. As DNA, the CDR3 is TGTGCCACCCTGGACGGACAGGGAACCTTAGCTAACTATGGCTTCACCTTC. The full variable domain, completed using reference TRBV19 and TRBJ1-2, is DGGITQSPKYLFRKEGQNVTLSCEQNLNHDAMYWYRQDPGQGLRLIYYSQIVNDFQKGDIAEGYSVSREKKESFPLTVTSAQKNPTAFYLCATLDGQGTLANYGFTFGSGTRLTVV.